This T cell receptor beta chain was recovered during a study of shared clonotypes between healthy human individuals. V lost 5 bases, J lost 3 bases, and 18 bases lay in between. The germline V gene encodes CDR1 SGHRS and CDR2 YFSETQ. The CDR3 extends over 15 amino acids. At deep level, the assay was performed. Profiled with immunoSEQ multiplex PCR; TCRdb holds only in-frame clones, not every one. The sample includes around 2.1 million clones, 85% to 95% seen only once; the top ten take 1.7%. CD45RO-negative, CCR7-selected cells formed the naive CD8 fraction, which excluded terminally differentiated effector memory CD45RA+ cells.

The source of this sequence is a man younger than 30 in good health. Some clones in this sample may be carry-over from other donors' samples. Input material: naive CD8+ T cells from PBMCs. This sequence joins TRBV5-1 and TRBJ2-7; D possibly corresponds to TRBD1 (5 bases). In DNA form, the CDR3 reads TGCGCCAGCAGTCAATCCCGGACAACCAGCTACGAGCAGTACTTC. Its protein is CASSQSRTTSYEQYF.